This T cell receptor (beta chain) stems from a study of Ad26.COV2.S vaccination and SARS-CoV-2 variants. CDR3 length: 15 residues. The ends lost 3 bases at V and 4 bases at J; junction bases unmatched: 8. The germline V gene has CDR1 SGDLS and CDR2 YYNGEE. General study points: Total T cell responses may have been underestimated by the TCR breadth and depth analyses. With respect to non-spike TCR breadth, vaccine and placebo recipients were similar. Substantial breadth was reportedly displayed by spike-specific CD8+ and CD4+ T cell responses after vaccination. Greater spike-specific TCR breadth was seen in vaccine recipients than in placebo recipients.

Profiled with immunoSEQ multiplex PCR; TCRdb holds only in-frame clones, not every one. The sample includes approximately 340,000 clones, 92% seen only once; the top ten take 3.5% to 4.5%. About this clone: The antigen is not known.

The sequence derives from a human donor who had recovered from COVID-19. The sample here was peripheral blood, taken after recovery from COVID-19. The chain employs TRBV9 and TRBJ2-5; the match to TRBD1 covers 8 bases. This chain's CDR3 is CASSELTGVAETQYF. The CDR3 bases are TGTGCCAGCAGCGAACTGACAGGGGTCGCAGAGACCCAGTACTTC.